What follows are 23 T cell receptor beta chains derived from one specimen sequenced in a study of blood T cell repertoires in COVID-19. This table comes from immunoSEQ multiplex PCR, and its TCRdb copy is limited to in-frame clones, with some not included. The profile covers about 150,000 clones, with roughly nine tenths appearing a single time and roughly 4.1% taken by the ten largest. What was sequenced was peripheral blood. The receptors here all came from an older woman with acute or convalescent COVID-19.

J is TRBJ2-2 and V is TRBV5-1; D might be TRBD1 (6 bases). The V gene's germline CDR1 is SGHRS and CDR2 YFSETQ. V was trimmed by 0 bases and J by 1 base, leaving 7 bases between them. The CDR3 has 15 amino acids. CDR3 protein: CASSLVQGNTGELFF. The CDR3 nucleotides read TGCGCCAGCAGCTTGGTACAGGGGAACACCGGGGAGCTGTTTTTT.

This clone appeared a single time. The chain recombines TRBV5-1 with TRBJ2-2; 9 bases fit TRBD1. Germline V gene sequence: CDR1 SGHRS, CDR2 YFSETQ. The CDR3 sequence is 16 residues long. V lost 1 base to trimming and J lost 5 bases; unmatched junction nucleotides: 6. The CDR3 protein is CASSLRWTGETGELFF. The CDR3 DNA reads as TGCGCCAGCAGCTTGAGGTGGACAGGGGAAACCGGGGAGCTGTTTTTT.

This clone was seen a handful of times. This rearrangement joins TRBV28 to TRBJ1-2; 8 bases are shared with TRBD1. V shed 6 bases, J shed 8 bases, and the junction held 8 bases outside the gene matches. Germline V gene lookup returns CDR1 MDHEN and CDR2 SYDVKM. The CDR3 has 13 residues. Here the CDR3 reads CASSLDRGNGYTF. The DNA of the CDR3 is TGTGCCAGCAGCTTAGACAGGGGCAACGGCTACACCTTC.

This rearrangement joins TRBV28 to TRBJ1-5; 10 bases agree with TRBD1. The V segment lost 6 bases and the J segment 3 bases; nucleotides outside the gene matches: 11. There are 17 residues in the CDR3. Germline V gives CDR1 MDHEN, CDR2 SYDVKM. DNA for the CDR3: TGTGCCAGCAGATCGGGGACAGGGGTACGGTTCAATCAGCCCCAGCATTTT. This codes for CASRSGTGVRFNQPQHF.

The sample holds a few counts of this clone. The gene calls are TRBV7-2 and TRBJ2-1; 9 bases agree with TRBD1. V shed 2 bases, J shed 6 bases, and the junction held 5 bases outside the gene matches. This CDR3 contains 15 residues. Looked up from germline, CDR1 is SGHTA and CDR2 is FQGNSA. The CDR3 coding sequence is TGTGCCAGCAGCTTATCCGACAGGGGGGGCAATGAGCAGTTCTTC. It yields the protein CASSLSDRGGNEQFF.

The J gene is TRBJ2-1, the V gene TRBV14, with TRBD2 matching over 9 bases. Germline V gene lookup returns CDR1 SGHDN and CDR2 FVKESK. The CDR3 covers 17 residues. V lost 0 bases to trimming and J lost 7 bases; unmatched junction nucleotides: 10. The CDR3 is CASSQDTGGRDLNEQFF. In DNA form, the CDR3 reads TGTGCCAGCAGCCAAGACACAGGCGGGAGGGATTTAAATGAGCAGTTCTTC.

In nucleotides, the CDR3 is TGTGCCAGCAGCATCAGGACAGGACGAGAAAAACTGTTTTTT. It encodes CASSIRTGREKLFF. V is TRBV7-8 and J is TRBJ1-4; 7 nucleotides align to TRBD1. Germline CDR1 is SGHVS and CDR2 is FQNEAQ. This CDR3 contains 14 residues. V was clipped by 5 bases and J by 8 bases; unmatched bases: 8.

CDR3 region: CASSLRVTGGSYEQYF. The CDR3, as DNA: TGTGCCAGCAGCTTACGCGTCACAGGGGGTTCCTACGAGCAGTACTTC. The chain links TRBV7-9 to TRBJ2-7; 8 positions match TRBD1. Germline V gives CDR1 SEHNR, CDR2 FQNEAQ (reference sequence). After removal of 2 bases from V and 1 base from J, the junction contained 7 bases not matched to a gene. The CDR3 is made up of 16 amino acids.

The chain employs TRBV2 and TRBJ1-1, with D perhaps matching TRBD1 (5 bases). Germline V gene lookup returns CDR1 SNHLY and CDR2 FYNNEI. CDR3 size: 13 residues. The V gene lost 3 bases and the J gene lost 4 bases, with 9 bases spanning the gap. CDR3 region: CASSDGGGTEAFF. CDR3 in DNA: TGTGCCAGCAGTGATGGGGGGGGCACTGAAGCTTTCTTT.

The J gene is TRBJ2-7, the V gene TRBV5-6, with 9 positions matching TRBD1. The CDR3 runs 18 residues. Germline assignment: CDR1 SGHDT and CDR2 YYEEEE. J gave up 0 bases and V 1 base, and 11 bases lay outside the gene matches. CDR3 DNA: TGTGCCAGCAGCTTGCCCAAGGACAGGGGCGCTAGCTCCTACGAGCAGTACTTC. It translates to CASSLPKDRGASSYEQYF.

This clone was counted a few times. Other DNA sequences in the sample encode the same CDR3. The chain recombines TRBV19 with TRBJ1-1; D perhaps matches TRBD1 (5 bases). Looked up from germline, CDR1 is LNHDA and CDR2 is SQIVND (reference sequence). This CDR3 has 14 amino acids. V lost 3 bases and J lost 4, with 12 bases in between. CDR3: CASSIEGRGTEAFF. In DNA form, the CDR3 reads TGTGCCAGTAGTATCGAGGGGAGGGGCACTGAAGCTTTCTTT.

The rearrangement links TRBV6-2 or TRBV6-3 to TRBJ2-7, with 13 positions matching TRBD2. CDR1 is MNHEY and CDR2 is SVGEGT in the germline V gene. Losses at the gene ends were 2 bases for V and 2 bases for J; bases not matched to a gene: 3. The CDR3 has 16 residues. DNA for the CDR3: TGTGCCAGCAGTTACGGGACTAGCGGGGCCCCCTACGAGCAGTACTTC. Protein sequence: CASSYGTSGAPYEQYF.

The V and J genes are TRBV15 and TRBJ1-6; TRBD1 agrees at 8 bases. This CDR3 is 16 amino acids long. From germline, CDR1 is LNHNV and CDR2 YYDKDF (reference sequence). Unmatched junction bases numbered 7, after V lost 0 bases and J lost 9 bases. The CDR3 loop reads CATSRDRTGGRSPLHF. The CDR3 nucleotides read TGTGCCACCAGCAGAGACCGAACAGGGGGACGTTCACCCCTCCACTTT.

This clone was recorded only once. The gene calls are TRBV6-1 and TRBJ1-2; 7 bases match TRBD1. CDR1 MNHNS and CDR2 SASEGT come from the germline V gene. CDR3 size: 13 residues. V dropped 2 bases and J dropped 7; count of bases not matched to a gene: 4. The CDR3 region is CASSEHRGSGYTF. CDR3 in DNA: TGTGCCAGCAGTGAACACAGGGGTTCTGGCTACACCTTC.

V usage is TRBV2 and J usage is TRBJ1-1, with D uncertain. CDR3 length: 14 residues. V was clipped by 10 bases and J by 1 base, with 16 bases between them. The germline gives CDR1 SNHLY, CDR2 FYNNEI. The CDR3 sequence is CATRGQTGNTEAFF. CDR3 coding DNA: TGTGCCACCAGAGGCCAGACTGGGAACACTGAAGCTTTCTTT.

This clone was observed a single time. The gene calls are TRBV10-3 and TRBJ1-5, with 7 bases fitting TRBD1. The CDR3 covers 15 residues. V shed 8 bases, J shed 3 bases, and the junction held 10 bases outside the gene matches. Looked up from germline, CDR1 is ENHRY and CDR2 is SYGVKD. The DNA for the CDR3 is TGTGCCATCGGACCCCGGGACAGTTACAATCAGCCCCAGCATTTT. This codes for CAIGPRDSYNQPQHF.

The DNA for the CDR3 is TGCGCCAGCAGCAGGACAGGTGGGGGCTCTGAGCAGTTCTTC. Encoded protein: CASSRTGGGSEQFF. The chain carries TRBV5-1 and TRBJ2-1; TRBD1 aligns across 7 bases. Germline V gives CDR1 SGHRS, CDR2 YFSETQ. V dropped 4 bases and J dropped 9; count of bases not matched to a gene: 10. The CDR3 runs to 14 residues.

The V and J genes are TRBV9 and TRBJ2-3; TRBD2 is a possible D gene (6 bases). The V end lost 0 bases, the J end lost 4 bases, and 15 bases lay between the germline ends. Germline V lookup: CDR1 SGDLS, CDR2 YYNGEE. The CDR3 totals 16 residues. In nucleotides, the CDR3 is TGTGCCAGCAGCGTAGAAGGGAGGCCCCCGGCAGATACGCAGTATTTT. Translating gives CASSVEGRPPADTQYF.

The V gene is TRBV7-2, the J gene TRBJ2-5; TRBD2 matches 8 bases. This CDR3 has 16 amino acids. Germline-derived CDR1 and CDR2 are SGHTA and FQGNSA. Trimming took 3 bases from V and 4 from J; bases not matched to a gene: 10. The DNA for the CDR3 is TGTGCCAGCAGCTTCCATGGACTAGCCGGGGGAGAGACCCAGTACTTC. Translated, it gives CASSFHGLAGGETQYF.

The chain uses TRBV4-3 and TRBJ1-2; D gene ambiguous. The CDR3 is 15 residues long. V was clipped by 4 bases and J by 4 bases, with 16 bases between them. Germline values: CDR1 LGHNA, CDR2 YSLEER. CDR3 DNA sequence: TGCGCCAGCAGCCGCGACATCGACGCGGGCTATGGCTACACCTTC. Protein product: CASSRDIDAGYGYTF.

V is TRBV19 and J is TRBJ2-1; 11 bases align to TRBD2. Trimming took 1 base from V and 0 from J; bases not matched to a gene: 5. The V gene's germline CDR1 is LNHDA and CDR2 SQIVND (reference sequence). The CDR3 contains 18 residues. The CDR3 reads CASSIGLAGGGSYNEQFF. CDR3 DNA sequence: TGTGCCAGTAGTATAGGGCTAGCGGGGGGAGGCTCCTACAATGAGCAGTTCTTC.

This clone was seen more than once but under ten times. The gene calls are TRBV6-2 or TRBV6-3 and TRBJ1-2, with D possibly being TRBD1 (6 bases). The CDR3 runs to 14 residues. V was pared by 0 bases and J by 4 bases, with 9 bases between. Germline CDR1 reads MNHEY; CDR2 reads SVGEGT. The CDR3: CASSYSGAGYGYTF. Here the CDR3 DNA reads TGTGCCAGCAGTTACTCGGGGGCCGGCTATGGCTACACCTTC.

The chain recombines TRBV1 with TRBJ2-1; the tabulated D call, TRBD2, remains unverified against the DNA. TRBV1 is noted as a pseudogene. CDR3 length equals 21 residues. The CDR3: CTSSQDLTGTSGEVDPNEQFF. CDR3 in DNA: TGCACCAGCAGCCAAGATCTAACCGGGACTAGCGGGGAAGTCGACCCCAATGAGCAGTTCTTC.